The 2 T cell receptor beta chains listed next were all sequenced from one sample in a study of spatial heterogeneity in lung cancer. Time point noted: sample taken at primary tumor resection. Sequencing was performed on whole RNA extracted from tumor and nontumor lung tissue, or from frozen PBMC, and the material was left unsorted. TCRdb reanalysed the 5' RACE reads using MiXCR and keeps one entry per CDR3 protein. The sample includes 70,000 to 90,000 distinct CDR3 sequences, roughly 13% of them seen just once. The starting material was PBMCs, obtained at surgery. These TCRs come from a male donor with early-stage non-small cell lung cancer.

This clonotype was detected once. The chain has TRBV10-3 and TRBJ1-5; D not resolved. CDR3 length equals 15 residues. V lost 7 bases to trimming and J lost 0 bases, with 13 bases between them. Per germline, CDR1 ENHRY and CDR2 SYGVKD. The CDR3 loop is CAITRPRYSNQPQHF. The CDR3 region has the DNA TGTGCCATCACCCGACCTCGATATAGCAATCAGCCCCAGCATTTT.

Concerning this clonotype itself: A much more abundant neighbour one base away suggests this may be a read error. V and J are TRBV28 and TRBJ2-1; possibly TRBD1 for D (6 bases). Germline V gene sequence: CDR1 MDHEN, CDR2 SYDVKM. CDR3 length: 14 amino acids. The CDR3 reads CANSSPLGANEQFF. Written as DNA, the CDR3 is TGTGCCAACAGTTCCCCCCTGGGGGCCAATGAGCAGTTCTTC.